This T cell receptor (beta chain) derives from a study of neurological immune-mediated disorders. TCRdb re-called the 5' RACE reads with MiXCR, one entry per CDR3 protein. Of under 85,000 distinct CDR3 sequences listed, approximately 14% were seen once; the top ten hold 6.5% to 8%. The CDR3 is 14 residues long. The V segment lost 0 bases and the J segment 6 bases; nucleotides outside the gene matches: 2. Study outcomes and limitations: Multiple sclerosis patients had less TCR clonal expansion than even healthy controls, unlike HTLV-1-associated myelopathy.

In regard to this clonotype: Its cognate antigen is unknown.

The clonotype comes from a woman in her fifties or sixties in good health. Sequencing was done on a sample of PBMCs. The V and J genes are TRBV12-3 or TRBV12-4 and TRBJ1-5; 7 bases are shared with TRBD1. The CDR3 is CASSLAAGGQPQHF. The CDR3 nucleotides read TGTGCCAGCAGTTTAGCCGCAGGGGGTCAGCCCCAGCATTTT.